The 5 T cell receptor beta chains below come from one sample, sequenced in a study of T cell changes during pregnancy in multiple sclerosis. Assay: immunoSEQ multiplex PCR; the TCRdb copy retains only in-frame clones and omits some. The sample consists of 45,000 to 75,000 clones, almost 95% of them appearing once. Sequenced here: peripheral blood, sampled in the first trimester of pregnancy. The origin of the receptors is a female donor with multiple sclerosis, enrolled in a pregnancy study.

This clone appeared a single time. CDR3 sequence (DNA): TGTGCCAGCAGCTTAGGGGGCCGAAGCACAGATACGCAGTATTTT. Translated: CASSLGGRSTDTQYF. This chain connects TRBV7-3 to TRBJ2-3; TRBD1 might be the D (6 bases). Germline loops: CDR1 SGHTA, CDR2 FQGTGA. The CDR3 length is 15 residues. V lost 2 bases to trimming and J lost 0 bases, with 9 bases between them.

CDR3 loop: CASSVTPADRVDTQYF. In nucleotides, the CDR3 is TGTGCCAGCAGCGTGACGCCCGCGGATCGAGTAGATACGCAGTATTTT. V is TRBV9 and J is TRBJ2-3; D remains unclear. This CDR3 is 16 amino acids long. V lost 2 bases and J 5 bases, leaving 18 bases between the germline ends. Per germline, CDR1 SGDLS and CDR2 YYNGEE. The variable domain in full, completed from reference TRBV9 and TRBJ2-3, reads DSGVTQTPKHLITATGQRVTLRCSPRSGDLSVYWYQQSLDQGLQFLIQYYNGEERAKGNILERFSAQQFPDLHSELNLSSLELGDSALYFCASSVTPADRVDTQYFGPGTRLTVL.

This sequence joins TRBV5-3 and TRBJ1-6; D is unresolved. TRBV5-3 is recorded as an ORF, its role being uncertain. Trimming removed 0 bases at V and 0 bases at J, with 13 bases between. CDR3 length: 18 residues. Written as DNA, the CDR3 is TGTGCCAGAAGCTTGGGGGCCCCCACTAGCTCCTATAATTCACCCCTCCACTTT. Translating it yields CARSLGAPTSSYNSPLHF.

V usage is TRBV7-9 and J usage is TRBJ2-1; TRBD1 agrees at 10 bases. The CDR3 is 14 residues long. Germline V lookup: CDR1 SEHNR, CDR2 FQNEAQ (reference sequence). Germline trimming cut 5 bases from V and 7 bases from J; bases unmatched to any gene: 5. As DNA, the CDR3 is TGTGCCAGCAGCGGGACAGGGGTAAAAAATGAGCAGTTCTTC. Protein product: CASSGTGVKNEQFF. Together with reference TRBV7-9 and TRBJ2-1, the CDR3 gives the full variable domain: DTGVSQNPRHKITKRGQNVTFRCDPISEHNRLYWYRQTLGQGPEFLTYFQNEAQLEKSRLLSDRFSAERPKGSFSTLEIQRTEQGDSAMYLCASSGTGVKNEQFFGPGTRLTVL.

This clone was seen once. The genes are TRBV7-3 and TRBJ1-2; maybe TRBD1 (5 bases). Germline V CDR1 and CDR2: SGHTA, FQGTGA. The ends were cut back, 0 bases at V and 4 bases at J, with 12 bases in the middle. The CDR3 covers 15 residues. CDR3 amino acids: CASSLTGGGSYGYTF. The CDR3, as DNA: TGTGCCAGCAGCTTAACCGGGGGAGGGAGCTATGGCTACACCTTC.